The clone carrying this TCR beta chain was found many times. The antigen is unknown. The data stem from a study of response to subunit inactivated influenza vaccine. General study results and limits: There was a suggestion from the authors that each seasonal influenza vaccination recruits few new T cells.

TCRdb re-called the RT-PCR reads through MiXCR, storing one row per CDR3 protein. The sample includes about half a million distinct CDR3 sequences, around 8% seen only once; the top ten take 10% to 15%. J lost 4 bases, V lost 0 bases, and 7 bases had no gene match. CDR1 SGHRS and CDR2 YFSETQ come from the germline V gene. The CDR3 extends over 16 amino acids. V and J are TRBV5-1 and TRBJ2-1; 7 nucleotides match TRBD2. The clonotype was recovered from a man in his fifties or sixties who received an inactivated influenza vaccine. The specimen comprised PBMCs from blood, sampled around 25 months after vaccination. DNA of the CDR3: TGCGCCAGCAGCTTGGATCAGGGAGGGTCATACAATGAGCAGTTCTTC. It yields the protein CASSLDQGGSYNEQFF. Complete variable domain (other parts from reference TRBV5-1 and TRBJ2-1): KAGVTQTPRYLIKTRGQQVTLSCSPISGHRSVSWYQQTPGQGLQFLFEYFSETQRNKGNFPGRFSGRQFSNSRSEMNVSTLELGDSALYLCASSLDQGGSYNEQFFGPGTRLTVL.